Each of the 20 T cell receptor beta chains below was sequenced from the same sample in a study of T cell responses to AZD1222 COVID-19 vaccine. Some clones are missing from TCRdb's copy, which holds only in-frame ones; the method was immunoSEQ multiplex PCR. Among 150,000 to 200,000 clones, roughly nine tenths were seen once, and the ten largest hold under 1.2%. The material sequenced was peripheral blood, taken 28 days after the second AZD1222 dose. All receptors derive from an adult who received the AZD1222 COVID-19 vaccine.

The V and J genes are TRBV2 and TRBJ2-1, with TRBD2 identical over 7 bases. The CDR3 has 15 amino acids. The germline V gene encodes CDR1 SNHLY and CDR2 FYNNEI. V trimming: 8 bases; J trimming: 4 bases; junction bases outside the gene matches: 11. CDR3 in DNA: TGTGCCAGCCTACTAGGCCGGGGGGTATACAATGAGCAGTTCTTC. As protein: CASLLGRGVYNEQFF.

This chain joins TRBV6-5 and TRBJ1-2; 8 bases fit TRBD1. The J segment lost 6 bases and the V segment lost 6 bases, leaving 9 bases of the junction unmatched. The CDR3 runs 14 residues. Germline V gives CDR1 MNHEY, CDR2 SVGAGI. In DNA, the CDR3 is TGTGCCAGCAGCGCCTGGACAGGGCACGATGGCTACACCTTC. It encodes CASSAWTGHDGYTF.

This chain joins TRBV3-1 (or the pseudogene TRBV3-2) and TRBJ1-2; weak D call: TRBD1 (6 bases). V was cut by 1 base and J by 7 bases, with 16 bases left in between. The germline V gene encodes CDR1 LGHDT and CDR2 YNNKEL (reference sequence). CDR3 length: 15 amino acids. CDR3 nucleotides: TGTGCCAGCAGCCAAGCGGCAGGCGGGGGGCCTGGCTACACCTTC. This sequence encodes CASSQAAGGGPGYTF.

The V call is TRBV4-1, the J call TRBJ1-4; TRBD1 is a possible D gene (6 bases). Trimming removed 4 bases from V and 8 bases from J, with 20 bases in between. The germline V gene encodes CDR1 MGHRA and CDR2 YSYEKL. The CDR3 loop spans 16 amino acids. CDR3 residues: CASSPPFRGRWEKLFF. DNA for the CDR3: TGCGCCAGCAGCCCGCCCTTCAGGGGACGGTGGGAAAAACTGTTTTTT.

This chain connects TRBV18 to TRBJ1-4; D is uncertain. This CDR3 region has 15 residues. Trimming removed 4 bases at V and 3 bases at J, with 12 bases between. Germline-derived CDR1 and CDR2 are KGHSH and LQKENI. CDR3 in DNA: TGTGCCAGCTCACGGGTCCGGGTCCCTAATGAAAAACTGTTTTTT. Translating gives CASSRVRVPNEKLFF. The whole variable domain, filled in from reference TRBV18 and TRBJ1-4, reads NAGVMQNPRHLVRRRGQEARLRCSPMKGHSHVYWYRQLPEEGLKFMVYLQKENIIDESGMPKERFSAEFPKEGPSILRIQQVVRGDSAAYFCASSRVRVPNEKLFFGSGTQLSVL.

This rearrangement joins TRBV2 to TRBJ1-1; the D gene is possibly TRBD1 (6 bases). The CDR3 extends over 15 amino acids. CDR1 SNHLY and CDR2 FYNNEI come from the germline V gene. Trimming took off 3 bases at V and 8 bases at J, with 19 bases between the two ends. The CDR3 DNA follows: TGTGCCAGCAGTGAGCTGACTGCTGGACAGAGCGAAGCTTTCTTT. It yields the protein CASSELTAGQSEAFF.

The chain is built from TRBV13 and TRBJ1-3; D call uncertain. The CDR3 has 13 residues. The germline CDR1 and CDR2 sequences are PRHDT and FYEKMQ (reference sequence). The V end was cut by 5 bases, the J end by 2 bases, with 7 bases between. As DNA, the CDR3 is TGTGCCAGCAGCCCCCGCCCTGGAAACACCATATATTTT. It yields the protein CASSPRPGNTIYF.

This chain connects TRBV5-4 to TRBJ1-4; TRBD1 matches 7 bases. The CDR3 loop spans 15 amino acids. The trim removed 4 bases at V and 8 bases at J, leaving 11 bases unmatched. Germline assignment: CDR1 SGHNT and CDR2 YYREEE (reference sequence). The DNA of the CDR3 is TGTGCCAGCAGCGCTAGGACAGGAAAAGGCGAAAAACTGTTTTTT. Encoded protein: CASSARTGKGEKLFF.

There are a few counts of this clone. The chain has TRBV5-4 and TRBJ2-7; 7 bases are a match to TRBD1. The junction had 4 bases not matched to a gene; V was cut back by 4 bases and J by 0 bases. The CDR3 has 14 residues. The germline V gene has CDR1 SGHNT and CDR2 YYREEE (reference sequence). The CDR3 here is CASSRTGGSYEQYF. The CDR3 bases are TGTGCCAGCAGCAGGACAGGTGGCTCCTACGAGCAGTACTTC. Looking up the rest from reference TRBV5-4 and TRBJ2-7 gives the full variable domain: ETGVTQSPTHLIKTRGQQVTLRCSSQSGHNTVSWYQQALGQGPQFIFQYYREEENGRGNFPPRFSGLQFPNYSSELNVNALELDDSALYLCASSRTGGSYEQYFGPGTRLTVT.

The V gene is TRBV5-5, the J gene TRBJ1-1; 7 nucleotides align to TRBD1. After removal of 3 bases from V and 11 bases from J, the junction contained 16 bases not matched to a gene. CDR3 size: 15 residues. Germline-derived CDR1 and CDR2 are SGHKS and YYEKEE (reference sequence). CDR3 sequence reads: CASSSHIRQGHPAFF. The CDR3 bases are TGTGCCAGCAGCTCCCACATAAGACAGGGCCATCCGGCTTTCTTT.

The genes are TRBV7-6 and TRBJ2-7; 15 bases map to TRBD2. Germline lookup yields CDR1 SGHVS and CDR2 FNYEAQ. This CDR3 region has 15 residues. V lost 5 bases to trimming and J lost 7 bases; unmatched junction nucleotides: 6. The CDR3 coding sequence is TGTGCCAGCAGCCAACGGACTAGCGGGGGGGAAGAGCAGTACTTC. This translates into CASSQRTSGGEEQYF.

The chain carries TRBV5-6 and TRBJ1-6; D unresolved. The V gene's germline CDR1 is SGHDT and CDR2 YYEEEE. The V gene lost 4 bases and the J gene lost 7 bases, with 12 bases spanning the gap. The CDR3 length is 14 residues. In DNA, the CDR3 is TGTGCCAGCAGCAAAGGCCCCCTCAATTCACCCCTCCACTTT. Its protein product is CASSKGPLNSPLHF.

This clone showed up just once. The chain joins TRBV18 to TRBJ1-2, with 12 bases aligning to TRBD1. V shed 6 bases and J 5 bases; nucleotides not matched to a gene: 7. CDR1 and CDR2 from the germline V gene are KGHSH and LQKENI. This CDR3 is 15 amino acids long. CDR3 sequence (DNA): TGTGCCAGCTCCCCCCGGGACAGGGGGCATTATGGCTACACCTTC. It is translated as CASSPRDRGHYGYTF.

This clone appeared once. The chain links TRBV6-2 or TRBV6-3 to TRBJ2-1; possibly TRBD2 for D (5 bases). V shed 6 bases and J shed 0 bases, with 12 bases lying between them. The CDR3 sequence is 15 residues long. Germline V lookup: CDR1 MNHEY, CDR2 SVGEGT. The CDR3 nucleotides read TGTGCCAGCAGCTTGAGCGGACTCTCCTACAATGAGCAGTTCTTC. This translates into CASSLSGLSYNEQFF.

The chain couples TRBV5-1 to TRBJ1-2; the D is unclear. The CDR3 has 15 amino acids. V was trimmed by 2 bases and J by 5 bases, leaving 16 bases between them. Germline V gene sequence: CDR1 SGHRS, CDR2 YFSETQ. For the CDR3, the DNA is TGCGCCAGCAGCTTTCTGGCAGGCGCTAGATATGGCTACACCTTC. This codes for CASSFLAGARYGYTF.

This clone was seen a handful of times. V gene TRBV4-1 combines with J gene TRBJ2-2; D gene unclear. Trimming took off 1 base at V and 5 bases at J, with 2 bases between the two ends. The CDR3 contains 12 residues. Looked up from germline, CDR1 is MGHRA and CDR2 is YSYEKL. The CDR3 DNA is TGCGCCAGCAGCCAAGTAACCGGGGAGCTGTTTTTT. Translated: CASSQVTGELFF.

This chain connects TRBV15 to TRBJ2-7; D uncertain. The V end was cut by 3 bases, the J end by 3 bases, with 15 bases between. The germline V gene encodes CDR1 LNHNV and CDR2 YYDKDF (reference sequence). This CDR3 is built from 15 residues. CDR3 nucleotides: TGTGCCACCAGCAGGATTGCCAGGTCCTTCTACGAGCAGTACTTC. The encoded protein is CATSRIARSFYEQYF.

V usage is TRBV19 and J usage is TRBJ1-5; D perhaps matches TRBD1 (6 bases). V gave up 10 bases and J gave up 0 bases, with 16 bases separating them. The CDR3 spans 15 residues. Germline CDR1 and CDR2: LNHDA and SQIVND (reference sequence). CDR3 DNA sequence: TGTGCCAATACGGACAGACCTTATAGCAATCAGCCCCAGCATTTT. Residues: CANTDRPYSNQPQHF.

This sequence joins TRBV10-3 and TRBJ2-7, with a tentative D call TRBD2 (5 bases). The V gene's germline CDR1 is ENHRY and CDR2 SYGVKD. The CDR3 has 15 amino acids. Trimming pared 2 bases from V and 3 bases from J, leaving 14 bases between. The chain's CDR3 is CAISERESAVYEQYF. The CDR3 DNA reads as TGTGCCATCAGTGAGAGAGAGTCAGCGGTCTACGAGCAGTACTTC.

The chain has TRBV5-1 and TRBJ1-1; D is unclear. The CDR3 consists of 17 residues. From germline, CDR1 is SGHRS and CDR2 YFSETQ. V lost 0 bases, J lost 5 bases, and 20 bases lay in between. CDR3 sequence reads: CASSLAFLGSRGTEAFF. In nucleotides, the CDR3 is TGCGCCAGCAGCTTGGCCTTTCTAGGCAGCCGAGGGACTGAAGCTTTCTTT.